Listed here are 12 T cell receptor beta chains from one sample, sequenced in a study of T cell repertoires in cytomegalovirus infection. In TCRdb, the reads were re-called with MiXCR into one record per CDR3 protein. This sample yields some 590,000 distinct CDR3 sequences, of which approximately 40% are seen a single time; around 46% belongs to the top ten. Their cognate antigens are unknown. The sample was cultured PBMCs, taken from culture after CMV antigen stimulation. The receptors were gathered from a human donor in good health (CMV status not recorded). Some clones in this sample may be carry-over from other donors' samples.

This clonotype was seen more than once but under ten times. The V gene is TRBV7-2, the J gene TRBJ2-5, with 10 bases aligning to TRBD2. The CDR3 covers 16 residues. Looked up from germline, CDR1 is SGHTA and CDR2 is FQGNSA. The junction had 5 bases not matched to a gene; V was cut back by 3 bases and J by 1 base. The CDR3 nucleotides are TGTGCCAGCAGCTTGGGGACTAGCGTACTCCAAGAGACCCAGTACTTC. As protein: CASSLGTSVLQETQYF.

The chain carries TRBV7-2 and TRBJ2-4, with 8 positions matching TRBD2. V shed 5 bases and J 2 bases; nucleotides not matched to a gene: 11. CDR1 is SGHTA and CDR2 is FQGNSA in the germline V gene. The CDR3 contains 17 residues. CDR3: CASSPGGLAGPKNIQYF. The CDR3 nucleotides read TGTGCCAGCAGCCCCGGGGGGTTAGCGGGACCCAAAAACATTCAGTACTTC.

This chain links TRBV20-1 with TRBJ2-1; 7 nucleotides match TRBD2. This CDR3 is built from 14 residues. Germline V CDR1 and CDR2: DFQATT, SNEGSKA (reference sequence). V lost 6 bases and J lost 5; bases outside the gene matches: 10. CDR3 sequence: CSALSGTADNEQFF. CDR3 nucleotide sequence: TGCAGTGCCTTAAGCGGGACGGCAGACAATGAGCAGTTCTTC.

J is TRBJ1-2 and V is TRBV7-2, with D possibly matching TRBD1 (5 bases). V dropped 3 bases and J dropped 2 bases, with 19 bases sitting between them. CDR1 is SGHTA and CDR2 is FQGNSA in the germline V gene. The CDR3 covers 17 residues. CDR3 coding DNA: TGTGCCAGCAGCTTGAGGCAGGTGGTCAGGGAGAACTATGGCTACACCTTC. Protein product: CASSLRQVVRENYGYTF.

The gene calls are TRBV7-9 and TRBJ2-6; tentative D call: TRBD2 (5 bases). CDR1 SEHNR and CDR2 FQNEAQ come from the germline V gene (reference sequence). The V end was cut by 6 bases, the J end by 0 bases, with 9 bases between. This CDR3 is 15 amino acids long. CDR3 amino acids: CASSPGVSGANVLTF. Written as DNA, the CDR3 is TGTGCCAGCAGTCCCGGGGTCTCTGGGGCCAACGTCCTGACTTTC.

Many counts were recorded for this clonotype. CDR3 sequence (DNA): TGTGCCAGCAGCTCCGGACGGGATCAGCCCCAGCATTTT. Amino acid sequence: CASSSGRDQPQHF. The chain links TRBV7-2 to TRBJ1-5; D call uncertain. The V end was cut by 4 bases, the J end by 5 bases, with 9 bases between. CDR1 is SGHTA and CDR2 is FQGNSA in the germline V gene. The CDR3 is made up of 13 amino acids.

The gene calls are TRBV6-2 or TRBV6-3 and TRBJ2-5; D is unclear. Trimming stripped 6 bases from V and 7 bases from J, with 21 bases between. Germline values: CDR1 MNHEY, CDR2 SVGEGT. This CDR3 comprises 15 residues. CDR3 coding DNA: TGTGCCAGCAGCCAGATAGGTGTGAGGCGTGGGACCCAGTACTTC. Amino acid sequence: CASSQIGVRRGTQYF.

This rearrangement joins TRBV4-3 to TRBJ2-2, with TRBD2 matching over 10 bases. Losses at the gene ends were 3 bases for V and 6 bases for J; bases not matched to a gene: 7. The length of the CDR3 is 16 residues. Germline-derived CDR1 and CDR2 are LGHNA and YSLEER. The CDR3 bases are TGCGCCAGCAGCCAGGGTAGCGGGAGGTCGCCCGGGGAGCTGTTTTTT. This translates into CASSQGSGRSPGELFF.

V gene TRBV7-2 combines with J gene TRBJ2-3, with D tentatively TRBD2 (7 bases). Trimming cost V 5 bases and J 5 bases, with 26 bases left between them. Per germline, CDR1 SGHTA and CDR2 FQGNSA. CDR3 length equals 18 residues. Here the CDR3 DNA reads TGTGCCAGCAGCCACCCGATAGGGGGGGGGCCCAGACTAGATACGCAGTATTTT. This translates into CASSHPIGGGPRLDTQYF.

A few counts support this clonotype. The V and J genes are TRBV19 and TRBJ1-4, with D unresolved. This CDR3 has 18 residues. From germline, CDR1 is LNHDA and CDR2 SQIVND (reference sequence). V gave up 8 bases and J gave up 8 bases, with 30 bases separating them. The CDR3 loop reads CASPSPREWKGKGEKLFF. CDR3 nucleotide sequence: TGTGCCAGTCCCAGTCCGCGGGAATGGAAGGGAAAGGGCGAAAAACTGTTTTTT.

This clonotype was detected a few times. The CDR3 bases are TGTGCCAGCAGCCAACAGGTGAGCTCCTACAATGAGCAGTTCTTC. Translated, it gives CASSQQVSSYNEQFF. The chain combines TRBV7-2 with TRBJ2-1; a possible D gene is TRBD1 (5 bases). CDR3 length equals 15 residues. Germline V gives CDR1 SGHTA, CDR2 FQGNSA. The V and J ends lost 5 bases and 0 bases respectively, with 11 bases between them.

In its sample, this clonotype was seen once. CDR3: CSAPAPDREGQHF. The CDR3 bases are TGCAGTGCCCCCGCCCCCGACAGGGAGGGCCAGCATTTT. The V call is TRBV20-1, the J call TRBJ1-5; 7 bases match TRBD1. The junction had 14 bases not matched to a gene; V was cut back by 6 bases and J by 12 bases. This CDR3 has 13 amino acids. Germline V CDR1 and CDR2: DFQATT, SNEGSKA (reference sequence).